The 27 T cell receptor beta chains presented below share a single source sample, sequenced in a study of cytomegalovirus exposure and HLA in healthy donors. PCR involved 60 Vbeta and 13 Jbeta primers. TCRdb's table, derived via immunoSEQ multiplex PCR, lists solely in-frame clones and lacks some. Of 150,000 to 200,000 clones in the sample, 80% were seen once. Sequencing input: PBMCs. Receptors were obtained from a woman in her forties in good health and CMV-seronegative.

The chain carries TRBV12-2 and TRBJ2-1; the table's D gene call, TRBD1, was not cross checked with the DNA. TRBV12-2 is tagged as a pseudogene. This CDR3 is built from 16 residues. The CDR3 reads CASRSIRGHSYNEQFF. The CDR3 DNA follows: TGTGCAAGTCGCTCCATCAGGGGCCACTCCTACAATGAGCAGTTCTTC.

CDR3 loop: CASSSYSGAGENIQYF. The CDR3 DNA follows: TGTGCCAGCAGCTCTTACAGCGGGGCCGGGGAAAACATTCAGTACTTC. This rearrangement joins TRBV9 to TRBJ2-4; 7 bases are a match to TRBD2. Germline V gene data show CDR1 as SGDLS and CDR2 as YYNGEE. V was pared by 4 bases and J by 5 bases, with 12 bases of the junction left unmatched. The CDR3 consists of 16 residues.

The CDR3 here is CASSLEQYNSPLHF. Written as DNA, the CDR3 is TGTGCCAGCAGCTTAGAACAGTACAATTCACCCCTCCACTTT. The V gene is TRBV7-9, the J gene TRBJ1-6; D remains ambiguous. This CDR3 is 14 amino acids long. V was pared by 1 base and J by 7 bases, with 8 bases between. Germline assignment: CDR1 SEHNR and CDR2 FQNEAQ (reference sequence).

CDR3: CASSPEQVYNEQFF. The CDR3 coding sequence is TGTGCCAGCAGCCCGGAACAGGTTTACAATGAGCAGTTCTTC. The chain has TRBV11-2 and TRBJ2-1, with a possible D match to TRBD1 (5 bases). The germline V gene has CDR1 SGHAT and CDR2 FQNNGV. V was shortened by 5 bases and J by 4 bases, with 12 bases between the two germline ends. The length of the CDR3 is 14 residues.

The chain links TRBV7-3 to TRBJ2-1; 8 nucleotides line up with TRBD2. The CDR3 has 15 residues. V trimming: 2 bases; J trimming: 4 bases; junction bases outside the gene matches: 4. In germline, CDR1 is SGHTA, CDR2 FQGTGA. The chain's CDR3 is CASSLSLADYNEQFF. CDR3 DNA sequence: TGTGCCAGCAGCTTATCACTAGCGGATTACAATGAGCAGTTCTTC.

The chain joins TRBV7-9 to TRBJ1-5, with D possibly being TRBD1 (5 bases). V was pared by 5 bases and J by 6 bases, with 14 bases between. Germline V CDR1 and CDR2: SEHNR, FQNEAQ (reference sequence). The CDR3 covers 14 residues. The CDR3 spells CASSDGGLGQPQHF. In DNA form, the CDR3 reads TGTGCCAGCAGCGACGGGGGGTTGGGTCAGCCCCAGCATTTT.

This clone has just one count. The rearrangement links TRBV4-1 to TRBJ2-3, with unresolved D. V gave up 1 base and J gave up 3 bases, with 8 bases separating them. CDR1 is MGHRA, CDR2 YSYEKL, per germline. The CDR3 sequence is 14 residues long. CDR3 sequence reads: CASSQGGRTDTQYF. Written as DNA, the CDR3 is TGCGCCAGCAGCCAAGGAGGTAGGACAGATACGCAGTATTTT.

Comment on this clone: Other DNA sequences in the sample encode the same CDR3. V usage is TRBV28 and J usage is TRBJ2-7; 7 bases map to TRBD1. Looked up from germline, CDR1 is MDHEN and CDR2 is SYDVKM. This CDR3 is 15 amino acids long. The trim removed 6 bases at V and 2 bases at J, leaving 10 bases unmatched. This CDR3 is CASRTSRGWAYEQYF. CDR3 sequence (DNA): TGTGCCAGCAGAACCTCCAGGGGGTGGGCCTACGAGCAGTACTTC.

The chain joins TRBV7-8 to TRBJ1-1; no reliable D call. V was cut by 5 bases and J by 10 bases, with 23 bases left in between. The length of the CDR3 is 15 residues. Germline V lookup: CDR1 SGHVS, CDR2 FQNEAQ. The CDR3 nucleotides are TGTGCCAGCAGCCCGAGGGTAGAACCGGCGTTCGGAGCTTTCTTT. Its translation is CASSPRVEPAFGAFF.

The chain has TRBV29-1 and TRBJ1-1; 7 bases are a match to TRBD1. CDR3 length equals 11 residues. The trim removed 7 bases at V and 3 bases at J, leaving 2 bases unmatched. From germline, CDR1 is SQVTM and CDR2 ANQGSEA. CDR3 loop: CSGQGYTEAFF. The CDR3 DNA reads TGCAGCGGACAGGGCTACACTGAAGCTTTCTTT. The variable domain in full, with the rest retrieved from reference TRBV29-1 and TRBJ1-1, is SAVISQKPSRDICQRGTSLTIQCQVDSQVTMMFWYRQQPGQSLTLIATANQGSEATYESGFVIDKFPISRPNLTFSTLTVSNMSPEDSSIYLCSGQGYTEAFFGQGTRLTVV.

This rearrangement joins TRBV25-1 to TRBJ1-5; 7 nucleotides align to TRBD1. There are 15 residues in the CDR3. V shed 1 base, J shed 3 bases, and the junction held 3 bases outside the gene matches. Germline V CDR1 and CDR2: MGHDK, SYGVNS. CDR3 bases: TGTGCCAGCAGTGAATTCAGGGGGGACAATCAGCCCCAGCATTTT. It specifies CASSEFRGDNQPQHF.

This chain joins TRBV15 and TRBJ2-5; 7 bases are shared with TRBD1. The J call may be in error: the DNA end matches TRBJ2-7 better. The length of the CDR3 is 14 residues. Per germline, CDR1 LNHNV and CDR2 YYDKDF (reference sequence). CDR3 amino acids: CATSEYRGSFEQYF. The CDR3 nucleotides read TGTGCCACCAGCGAATACAGGGGTAGCTTCGAGCAGTACTTC.

This clone was seen just once. CDR3 DNA: TGTGCCTGCCCGGGACAGCTGAACACCGGGGAGCTGTTTTTT. The encoded protein is CACPGQLNTGELFF. V is TRBV30 and J is TRBJ2-2, with 7 bases matching TRBD1. After removal of 6 bases from V and 1 base from J, the junction contained 5 bases not matched to a gene. This CDR3 is built from 14 residues. Germline assignment: CDR1 GTSNPN and CDR2 SVGIG (reference sequence).

This chain uses TRBV13 with TRBJ1-2; D gene unclear. CDR1 is PRHDT, CDR2 FYEKMQ, per germline (reference sequence). This CDR3 has 12 residues. V lost 1 base to trimming and J lost 14 bases, with 14 bases between them. DNA of the CDR3: TGTGCCAGCAGCTTAGCCCGAAGTGACTGGACCTTC. Translating it yields CASSLARSDWTF.

The chain combines TRBV27 with TRBJ1-2; TRBD1 aligns across 7 bases. CDR1 MNHEY and CDR2 SMNVEV come from the germline V gene (reference sequence). CDR3 size: 13 residues. J lost 8 bases, V lost 0 bases, and 3 bases had no gene match. CDR3 loop: CASSLSVRGGYTF. Written as DNA, the CDR3 is TGTGCCAGCAGTTTATCCGTCAGGGGGGGCTACACCTTC.

This chain joins TRBV18 and TRBJ1-1; D is possibly TRBD1 (5 bases). This CDR3 has 13 residues. Trimming took off 3 bases at V and 4 bases at J, with 9 bases between the two ends. Germline-derived CDR1 and CDR2 are KGHSH and LQKENI. CDR3 region: CASSPQGSTEAFF. For the CDR3, the DNA is TGTGCCAGCTCACCGCAGGGTAGCACTGAAGCTTTCTTT.

V usage is TRBV7-9 and J usage is TRBJ1-2, with 8 nucleotides matching TRBD1. Germline lookup yields CDR1 SEHNR and CDR2 FQNEAQ (reference sequence). J was trimmed by 2 bases and V by 5 bases; bases with no gene match: 7. This CDR3 is built from 15 residues. CDR3 sequence reads: CASSTRTGTNYGYTF. The DNA of the CDR3 is TGTGCCAGCAGCACACGGACAGGGACCAACTATGGCTACACCTTC.

CDR3 loop: CATSRGVAGGSSSYNEQFF. The CDR3, as DNA: TGTGCCACCAGCAGGGGGGTAGCGGGAGGTTCCAGCTCCTACAATGAGCAGTTCTTC. The J gene is TRBJ2-1, the V gene TRBV15, with 10 bases aligning to TRBD2. V gave up 3 bases and J gave up 0 bases; unmatched junction bases: 11. CDR3 length equals 19 residues. Germline CDR1 reads LNHNV; CDR2 reads YYDKDF (reference sequence).

The J gene is TRBJ1-1, the V gene TRBV7-9, with TRBD1 matching 7 bases. V dropped 5 bases and J dropped 1; count of bases not matched to a gene: 13. The CDR3 has 17 residues. Germline V gene lookup returns CDR1 SEHNR and CDR2 FQNEAQ (reference sequence). The CDR3 sequence is CASSPEGQMVRNTEAFF. In DNA, the CDR3 is TGTGCCAGCAGCCCAGAGGGACAGATGGTAAGGAACACTGAAGCTTTCTTT.

Regarding this clone: The conserved closing phenylalanine or tryptophan is absent in this CDR3, likely reflecting a read error. CDR3 nucleotide sequence: TGTGCCAGCAGCTTCGGAGAGGGGAGGGGCGAGCAGTACTCC. It codes for CASSFGEGRGEQYS. The rearrangement uses TRBV7-9 and TRBJ2-7, with 7 bases identical to TRBD2. J gave up 6 bases and V 3 bases, and 8 bases lay outside the gene matches. The CDR3 loop spans 14 amino acids. Germline lookup yields CDR1 SEHNR and CDR2 FQNEAQ (reference sequence).

Regarding this clone: Sequence at one end of the junction differs from germline and may be a read error. The genes are TRBV18 and TRBJ2-6; maybe TRBD2 (6 bases). The length of the CDR3 is 18 residues. CDR1 is KGHSH and CDR2 is LQKENI in the germline V gene. For the CDR3, the DNA is TGTGCCAGCTCATTAGCGGTCGGGTCGAGCTCTGGGGCCAACGGCCTGACTTTC. Translated, it gives CASSLAVGSSSGANGLTF.

This clone was seen a few times. The CDR3 spells CASSEQPGQGNYGYTF. The CDR3 DNA is TGTGCCAGCAGTGAACAGCCAGGACAGGGAAACTATGGCTACACCTTC. The rearrangement links TRBV6-1 to TRBJ1-2; TRBD1 matches 8 bases. The V gene's germline CDR1 is MNHNS and CDR2 SASEGT. Trimming removed 2 bases from V and 2 bases from J; junction bases left unmatched: 7. The length of the CDR3 is 16 residues.

The chain links TRBV18 to TRBJ1-6; D remains unclear. Germline CDR1 KGHSH, CDR2 LQKENI. CDR3 length: 14 residues. V was clipped by 3 bases and J by 6 bases, with 9 bases between them. The CDR3 DNA follows: TGTGCCAGCTCACCTTCGGTGGTTAATTCACCCCTCCACTTT. Translating it yields CASSPSVVNSPLHF. The full variable domain, rest sourced from reference TRBV18 and TRBJ1-6, is NAGVMQNPRHLVRRRGQEARLRCSPMKGHSHVYWYRQLPEEGLKFMVYLQKENIIDESGMPKERFSAEFPKEGPSILRIQQVVRGDSAAYFCASSPSVVNSPLHFGNGTRLTVT.

J is TRBJ2-2 and V is TRBV4-3; D is unresolved. Germline V gene data show CDR1 as LGHNA and CDR2 as YSLEER. The ends were cut back, 3 bases at V and 3 bases at J, with 8 bases in the middle. This CDR3 contains 14 residues. The CDR3 is CASSHDSYTGELFF. CDR3 nucleotides: TGCGCCAGCAGCCACGACTCCTACACCGGGGAGCTGTTTTTT.

The genes are TRBV4-1 and TRBJ2-3; D gene uncertain. CDR1 is MGHRA, CDR2 YSYEKL, per germline. This CDR3 is 14 amino acids long. The ends were cut back, 0 bases at V and 2 bases at J, with 6 bases in the middle. CDR3 residues: CASSQEGHTDTQYF. CDR3 nucleotide sequence: TGCGCCAGCAGCCAAGAGGGCCACACAGATACGCAGTATTTT.

The chain is built from TRBV7-9 and TRBJ1-6, with 10 bases fitting TRBD1. Germline values: CDR1 SEHNR, CDR2 FQNEAQ (reference sequence). V shed 4 bases and J 10 bases; nucleotides not matched to a gene: 10. The CDR3 covers 16 residues. CDR3 bases: TGTGCCAGCAGCTATTTCCCCGGGACAGGGGCCTCACCCCTCCACTTT. Translated: CASSYFPGTGASPLHF. The entire variable domain, with the rest obtained from reference TRBV7-9 and TRBJ1-6, is as follows: DTGVSQNPRHKITKRGQNVTFRCDPISEHNRLYWYRQTLGQGPEFLTYFQNEAQLEKSRLLSDRFSAERPKGSFSTLEIQRTEQGDSAMYLCASSYFPGTGASPLHFGNGTRLTVT.

This clone was recorded once. One end of the junction is discordant with germline, which a read error may explain. This CDR3 is CSSSSDRVGTGELFF. Here the CDR3 DNA reads TGTTCCAGCAGCTCGGACAGGGTGGGGACCGGGGAGCTGTTTTTT. The J gene is TRBJ2-2, the V gene TRBV7-9; TRBD1 matches at 8 bases. CDR3 size: 15 residues. Germline lookup yields CDR1 SEHNR and CDR2 FQNEAQ (reference sequence).